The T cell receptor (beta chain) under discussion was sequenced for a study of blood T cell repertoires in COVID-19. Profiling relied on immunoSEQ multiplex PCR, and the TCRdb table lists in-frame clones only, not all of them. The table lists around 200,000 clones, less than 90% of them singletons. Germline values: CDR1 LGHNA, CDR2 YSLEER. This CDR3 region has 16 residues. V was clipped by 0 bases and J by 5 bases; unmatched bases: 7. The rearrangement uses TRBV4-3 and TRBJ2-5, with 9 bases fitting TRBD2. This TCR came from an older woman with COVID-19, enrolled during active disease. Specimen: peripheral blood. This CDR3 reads CASSQDGGGGEETQYF. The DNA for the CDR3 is TGCGCCAGCAGCCAAGATGGAGGCGGGGGGGAGGAGACCCAGTACTTC.